This T cell receptor (beta chain) was recovered during a study of radiation and T cells in renal cell carcinoma. TCRdb's table, derived via immunoSEQ multiplex PCR, lists solely in-frame clones and lacks some. The sample lists approximately 140,000 clones, around 90% occurring once. Stated time point: baseline pretreatment blood. Treatment of the sample: 15 Gy SBRT to primary tumor, nephrectomy 4 weeks later. Clear cell pathology was present in this patient's renal cell carcinoma. Trimming removed 0 bases from V and 8 bases from J, with 7 bases in between. The V gene's germline CDR1 is ENHRY and CDR2 SYGVKD. This CDR3 has 13 residues.

This rearrangement joins TRBV10-3 to TRBJ1-4; D gene unclear. The TCR comes from a woman aged 70-85 years with renal cell carcinoma. Specimen: blood, collected from a patient whose treatment included radiotherapy and nephrectomy. The CDR3 coding sequence is TGTGCCATCAGTGAGTCGTTGAGGGAAAAACTGTTTTTT. Its translation: CAISESLREKLFF.